The following is a T cell receptor (beta chain) sequence with its context. The V end was cut by 1 base, the J end by 4 bases, with 14 bases between. The CDR3 loop spans 15 amino acids. The germline CDR1 and CDR2 sequences are SGHRS and YFSETQ. The data were obtained in a study of blood T cell repertoires in COVID-19. In the original workflow: The authors estimated nucleated cell counts from reference gene primer amplification. The protocol was immunoSEQ multiplex PCR, while the TCRdb copy is restricted to in-frame clones and leaves out a portion. That table furnishes V, J and clone size, whereas the DNA furnished D and trimming. The top ten hold roughly 8% of the sample, which has about 500,000 clones, 85% to 90% seen once.

V usage is TRBV5-1 and J usage is TRBJ1-1; D ambiguous. The sample consisted of peripheral blood. This clonotype originated in a woman between 50 and 59 years old with COVID-19, enrolled during active disease. In nucleotides, the CDR3 is TGCGCCAGCAGCTTGCCAGCAGGCGGGGTCACTGAAGCTTTCTTT. It is translated as CASSLPAGGVTEAFF. Based on the CDR3 plus reference TRBV5-1 and TRBJ1-1, the full variable domain is KAGVTQTPRYLIKTRGQQVTLSCSPISGHRSVSWYQQTPGQGLQFLFEYFSETQRNKGNFPGRFSGRQFSNSRSEMNVSTLELGDSALYLCASSLPAGGVTEAFFGQGTRLTVV.